The sample holds a few counts of the clone carrying this T cell receptor beta chain. The antigen remains undetermined. V was trimmed by 2 bases and J by 0 bases, leaving 11 bases between them. The CDR3 totals 16 residues. The germline gives CDR1 KGHSH, CDR2 LQKENI. For the library, individual cDNA molecules each received unique molecular identifiers. TCRdb recomputed calls from the RACE reads with MiXCR, one row per CDR3 protein. The table shows 150,000 to 200,000 distinct CDR3 sequences, with 20% to 25% occurring only once. The sample belongs to a study of human T cells and chemical hapten exposure. Study as a whole: Patients, chiefly female, had alopecia areata, totalis or universalis. Whole-study findings and limits: TCRs at a frequency above 1 in 1000 stayed unchanged with DPC sensitization.

As to time point: patch test 3, about 24 weeks after DPC sensitization. Treatment given: therapeutic diphenylcyclopropenone sensitization with weekly scalp DPC. At patch-test visits, sampling came before the patch test. The TCR comes from a woman between 40 and 55 years old with alopecia areata. Some clones in this sample may be carry-over from other donors' samples. Sequences were derived from whole blood, sampled in connection with sensitization to the hapten diphenylcyclopropenone (DPC). V usage is TRBV18 and J usage is TRBJ1-3; perhaps TRBD1 as D (6 bases). The CDR3 DNA reads as TGTGCCAGCTCACCATCTCAGGGGAACTCTGGAAACACCATATATTTT. It codes for CASSPSQGNSGNTIYF.